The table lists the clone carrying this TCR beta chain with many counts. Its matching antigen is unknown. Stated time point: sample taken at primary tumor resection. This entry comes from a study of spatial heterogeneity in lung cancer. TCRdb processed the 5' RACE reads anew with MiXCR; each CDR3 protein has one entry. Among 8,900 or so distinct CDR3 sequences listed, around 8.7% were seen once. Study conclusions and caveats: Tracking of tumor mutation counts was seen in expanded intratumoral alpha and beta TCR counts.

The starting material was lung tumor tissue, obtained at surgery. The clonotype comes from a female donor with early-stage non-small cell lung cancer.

CDR3 nucleotide sequence: TGTGCCAGCAGTTTAGCAGCCCTTCCCTATGGCTACACCTTC. As protein: CASSLAALPYGYTF. The chain employs TRBV28 and TRBJ1-2; D uncertain. The CDR3 loop spans 14 amino acids. Per germline, CDR1 MDHEN and CDR2 SYDVKM. Trimming took 2 bases from V and 4 from J, leaving 11 bases between them.